This T cell receptor beta chain comes out of a study of HIV-infected patients and healthy controls. General study points: Size-matching overweighted rare events from HIV-infected data when comparing patients with controls. MAIT alpha-chain CDR3s were frequent in healthy controls, depleted in HIV+.

Alpha and beta constant-region primers primed reverse transcription of 500 to 550 ng RNA. Each of the alpha and beta chains got its own library through chain-specific third strand synthesis with indices. Each CDR3 protein is one row after TCRdb ran MiXCR on the 5' RACE reads. The data contain 8,000 to 11,000 distinct CDR3 sequences, under 8.5% of them singletons. This clonotype has ten or more counts. What it binds is unknown. All unsorted peripheral T cells were captured because whole blood was used without fractionation. Between the trimmed V and J ends, which lost 0 bases and 3 bases, there was a span of 16 bases. This CDR3 region has 17 residues. CDR1 is LGHDT and CDR2 is YNNKEL in the germline V gene (reference sequence).

The V call is TRBV3-1, the J call TRBJ2-3, with D perhaps matching TRBD2 (6 bases). Sequences were obtained from blood. The receptor's source is an adult in good health. The chain's CDR3 is CASSQEAWRGRTDTQYF. The CDR3 DNA follows: TGTGCCAGCAGCCAAGAAGCGTGGCGGGGTCGAACAGATACGCAGTATTTT.